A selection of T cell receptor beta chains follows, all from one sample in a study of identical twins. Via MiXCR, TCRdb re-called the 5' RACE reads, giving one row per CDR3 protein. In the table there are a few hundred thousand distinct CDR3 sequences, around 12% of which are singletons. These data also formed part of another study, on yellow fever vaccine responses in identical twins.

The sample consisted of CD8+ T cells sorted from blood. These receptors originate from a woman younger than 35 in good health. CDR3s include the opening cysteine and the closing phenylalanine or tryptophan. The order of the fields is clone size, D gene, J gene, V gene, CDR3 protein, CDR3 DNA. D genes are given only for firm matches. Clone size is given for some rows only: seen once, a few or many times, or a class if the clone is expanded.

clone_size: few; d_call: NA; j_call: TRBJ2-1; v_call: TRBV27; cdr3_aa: CASRPPRFDNEQFF; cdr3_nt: TGTGCCAGCAGACCTCCGAGGTTTGACAATGAGCAGTTCTTC
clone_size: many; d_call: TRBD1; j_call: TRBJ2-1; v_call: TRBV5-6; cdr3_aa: CASSLGQGSGEQFF; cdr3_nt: TGTGCCAGCAGCTTAGGACAGGGTAGTGGTGAGCAGTTCTTC
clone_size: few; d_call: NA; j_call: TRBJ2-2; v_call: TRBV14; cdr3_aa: CASSQEVTGELFF; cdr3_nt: TGTGCCAGCAGCCAAGAAGTCACCGGGGAGCTGTTTTTT
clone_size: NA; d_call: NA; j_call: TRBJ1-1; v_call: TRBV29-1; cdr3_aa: CSIEREVYTEAFF; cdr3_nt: TGCAGCATCGAGAGGGAGGTTTACACTGAAGCTTTCTTT
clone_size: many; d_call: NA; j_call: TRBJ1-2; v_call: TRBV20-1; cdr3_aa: CSATVPGNYGYTF; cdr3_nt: TGCAGTGCCACGGTTCCAGGGAACTATGGCTACACCTTC
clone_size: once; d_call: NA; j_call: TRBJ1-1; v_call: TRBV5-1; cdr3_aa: CASSSGLGELNTEAFF; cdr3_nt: TGCGCCAGCAGCTCTGGCCTTGGGGAACTGAACACTGAAGCTTTCTTT
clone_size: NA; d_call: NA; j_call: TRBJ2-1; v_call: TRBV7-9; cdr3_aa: CASKSIESSYNEQFF; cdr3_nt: TGTGCCAGCAAGTCTATAGAGTCGTCCTACAATGAGCAGTTCTTC
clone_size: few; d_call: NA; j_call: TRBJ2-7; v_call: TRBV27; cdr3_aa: CASTPEGGALYEQYF; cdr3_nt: TGTGCCAGCACCCCAGAGGGGGGGGCTTTATACGAGCAGTACTTC
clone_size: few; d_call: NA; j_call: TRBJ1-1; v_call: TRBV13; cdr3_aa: CASSLGRPPREAFF; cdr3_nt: TGTGCCAGCAGCTTAGGCCGTCCACCGCGTGAAGCTTTCTTT
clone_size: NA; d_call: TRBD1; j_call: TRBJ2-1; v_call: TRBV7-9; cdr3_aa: CASSPGQGLHNEQFF; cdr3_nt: TGTGCCAGCAGCCCGGGACAGGGTCTCCACAATGAGCAGTTCTTC
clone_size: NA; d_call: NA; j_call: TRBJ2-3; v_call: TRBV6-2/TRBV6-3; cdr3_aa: CASSYSTGGADTQYF; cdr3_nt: TGTGCCAGCAGTTACTCGACGGGGGGCGCAGATACGCAGTATTTT
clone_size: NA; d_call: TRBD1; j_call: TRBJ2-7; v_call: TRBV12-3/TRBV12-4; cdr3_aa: CASNNLGTGEKQYF; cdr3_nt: TGTGCCAGCAACAACCTAGGGACAGGAGAAAAGCAGTACTTC
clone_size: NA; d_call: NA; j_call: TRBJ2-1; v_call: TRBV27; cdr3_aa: CASSFSFYRDEQFF; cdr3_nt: TGTGCCAGCAGTTTTTCCTTCTACAGGGATGAGCAGTTCTTC
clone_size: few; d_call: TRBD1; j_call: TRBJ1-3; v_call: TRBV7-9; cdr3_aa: CASSLGGQRLYF; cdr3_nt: TGTGCCAGCAGCTTAGGGGGACAGCGACTATATTTT
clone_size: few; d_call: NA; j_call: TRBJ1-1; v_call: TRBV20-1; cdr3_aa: CSARDIGMNTEAFF; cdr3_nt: TGCAGTGCTAGAGATATTGGGATGAACACTGAAGCTTTCTTT
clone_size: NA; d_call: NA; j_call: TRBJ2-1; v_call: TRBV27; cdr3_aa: CASSFGGRANEQFF; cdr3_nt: TGTGCCAGCAGTTTTGGGGGACGGGCTAATGAGCAGTTCTTC
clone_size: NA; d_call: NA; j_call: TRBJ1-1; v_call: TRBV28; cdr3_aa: CASSYRDTEAFF; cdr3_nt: TGTGCCAGCAGTTATAGGGACACTGAAGCTTTCTTT
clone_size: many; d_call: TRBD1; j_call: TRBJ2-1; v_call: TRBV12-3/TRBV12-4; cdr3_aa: CASSPGGPEQFF; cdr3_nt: TGTGCCAGCAGCCCAGGGGGTCCTGAGCAGTTCTTC
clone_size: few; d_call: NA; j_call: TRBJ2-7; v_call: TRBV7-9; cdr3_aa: CASSPEQPDASYEQYF; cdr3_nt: TGTGCCAGCAGCCCCGAACAGCCCGACGCATCCTACGAGCAGTACTTC
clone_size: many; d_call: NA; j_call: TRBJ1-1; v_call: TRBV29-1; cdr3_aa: CSVEDQRGLLNTEAFF; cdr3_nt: TGCAGCGTTGAAGATCAGCGGGGACTTTTGAACACTGAAGCTTTCTTT
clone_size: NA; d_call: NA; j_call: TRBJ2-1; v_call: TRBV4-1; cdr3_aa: CASSQVISLDEQFF; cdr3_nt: TGCGCCAGCAGCCAAGTGATTAGTTTGGATGAGCAGTTCTTC
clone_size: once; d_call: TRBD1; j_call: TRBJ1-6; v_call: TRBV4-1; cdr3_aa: CASSQGTPGGTYNSPLHF; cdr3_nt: TGCGCCAGCAGCCAAGGGACCCCAGGGGGCACCTATAATTCACCCCTCCACTTT
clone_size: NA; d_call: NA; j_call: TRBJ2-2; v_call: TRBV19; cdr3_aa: CASSIGNTGELFF; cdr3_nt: TGTGCCAGTAGTATCGGAAACACCGGGGAGCTGTTTTTT
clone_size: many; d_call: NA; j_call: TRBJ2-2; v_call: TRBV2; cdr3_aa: CASRQGMDTGELFF; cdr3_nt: TGTGCCAGCAGACAGGGAATGGACACCGGGGAGCTGTTTTTT
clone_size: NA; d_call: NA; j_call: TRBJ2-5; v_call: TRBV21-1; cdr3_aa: CASNGQLRETQYF; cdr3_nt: TGTGCCAGCAACGGACAGCTTCGGGAGACCCAGTACTTC
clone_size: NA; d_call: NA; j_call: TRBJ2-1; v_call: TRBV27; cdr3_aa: CASSPPASGGPRVSEQFF; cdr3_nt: TGTGCCAGCAGTCCCCCTGCCTCGGGCGGACCGCGGGTGAGTGAGCAGTTCTTC
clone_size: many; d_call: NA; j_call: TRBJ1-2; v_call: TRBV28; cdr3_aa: CASSLGELYGYTF; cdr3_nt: TGTGCCAGCAGTTTGGGGGAGCTCTATGGCTACACCTTC
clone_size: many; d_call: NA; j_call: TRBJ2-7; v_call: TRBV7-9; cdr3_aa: CASSRDGIYEQYF; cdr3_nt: TGTGCCAGCAGCCGGGACGGGATCTACGAGCAGTACTTC
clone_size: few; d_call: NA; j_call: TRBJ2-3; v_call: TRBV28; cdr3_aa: CASSLLGDTSTDTQYF; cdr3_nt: TGTGCCAGCAGTTTATTGGGGGATACTAGCACAGATACGCAGTATTTT
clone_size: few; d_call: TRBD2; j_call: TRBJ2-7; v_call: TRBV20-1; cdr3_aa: CSASPPTSGDVYEQYF; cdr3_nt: TGCAGTGCTAGCCCCCCGACTAGCGGGGACGTGTACGAGCAGTACTTC
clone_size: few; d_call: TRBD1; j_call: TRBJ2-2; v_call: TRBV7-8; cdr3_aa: CAVGTGAGELFF; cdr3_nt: TGTGCCGTCGGGACAGGGGCCGGGGAGCTGTTTTTT
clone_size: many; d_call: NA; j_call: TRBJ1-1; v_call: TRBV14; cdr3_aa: CASSQDTALNTEAFF; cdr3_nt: TGTGCCAGCAGCCAAGATACCGCGTTAAACACTGAAGCTTTCTTT
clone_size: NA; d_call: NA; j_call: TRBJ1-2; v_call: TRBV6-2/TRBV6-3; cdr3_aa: CATLSRNYGYTF; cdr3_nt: TGTGCCACCCTTTCCCGTAACTATGGCTACACCTTC
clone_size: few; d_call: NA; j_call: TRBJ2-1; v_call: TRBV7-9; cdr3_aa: CASSTTGAPAYNEQFF; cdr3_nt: TGTGCCAGCAGCACGACCGGGGCCCCCGCATACAATGAGCAGTTCTTC
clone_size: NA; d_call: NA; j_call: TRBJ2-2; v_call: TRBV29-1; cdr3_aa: CSVWYTGELFF; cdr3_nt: TGCAGCGTTTGGTACACCGGGGAGCTGTTTTTT
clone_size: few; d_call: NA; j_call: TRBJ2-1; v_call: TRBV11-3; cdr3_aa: CGSSFPESSYNEQFF; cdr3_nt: TGTGGCAGCAGCTTCCCGGAGAGCTCCTACAATGAGCAGTTCTTC
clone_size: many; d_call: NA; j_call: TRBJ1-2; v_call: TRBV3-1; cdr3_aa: CASSQGVGNYGYTF; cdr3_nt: TGTGCCAGCAGCCAGGGGGTTGGGAACTATGGCTACACCTTC
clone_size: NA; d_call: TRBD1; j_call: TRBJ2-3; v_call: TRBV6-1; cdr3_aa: CASREGQGSTDTQYF; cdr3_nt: TGTGCCAGCAGGGAGGGACAGGGGAGCACAGATACGCAGTATTTT
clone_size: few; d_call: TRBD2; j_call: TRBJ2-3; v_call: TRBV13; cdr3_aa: CASSYRLAGFTDTQYF; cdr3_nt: TGTGCCAGCAGCTATCGATTAGCGGGGTTCACAGATACGCAGTATTTT
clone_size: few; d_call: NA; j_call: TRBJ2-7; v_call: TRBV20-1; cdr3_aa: CSATPQGYEQYF; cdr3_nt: TGCAGTGCTACACCCCAGGGCTACGAGCAGTACTTC
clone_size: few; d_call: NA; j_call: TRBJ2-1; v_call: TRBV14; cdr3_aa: CASSHLASPYNEQFF; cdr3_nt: TGTGCCAGCAGCCATCTAGCTTCCCCCTACAATGAGCAGTTCTTC
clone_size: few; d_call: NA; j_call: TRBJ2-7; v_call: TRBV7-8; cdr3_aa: CASSPGGLAGYYEQYF; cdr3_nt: TGTGCCAGCAGCCCCGGGGGCTTGGCAGGGTACTACGAGCAGTACTTC
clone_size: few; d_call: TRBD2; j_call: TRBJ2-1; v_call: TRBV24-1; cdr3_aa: CATSSWGGSSYNEQFF; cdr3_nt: TGTGCCACCAGTTCCTGGGGGGGGAGCTCCTACAATGAGCAGTTCTTC
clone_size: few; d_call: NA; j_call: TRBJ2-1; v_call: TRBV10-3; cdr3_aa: CAISGEGVGEAYNEQFF; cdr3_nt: TGTGCCATCAGTGGGGAAGGGGTGGGAGAGGCCTACAATGAGCAGTTCTTC
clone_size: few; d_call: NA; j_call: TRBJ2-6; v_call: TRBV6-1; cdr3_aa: CASSDVYSGANVLTF; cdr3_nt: TGTGCCAGCAGTGATGTATACTCTGGGGCCAACGTCCTGACTTTC
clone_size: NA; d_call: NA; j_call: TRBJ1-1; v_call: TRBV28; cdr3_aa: CASRDFDWNTEAFF; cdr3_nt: TGTGCCAGCAGGGATTTCGACTGGAACACTGAAGCTTTCTTT
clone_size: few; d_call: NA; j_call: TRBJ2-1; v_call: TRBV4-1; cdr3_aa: CASSQVVRTSSYNEQFF; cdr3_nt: TGCGCCAGCAGCCAGGTCGTCCGCACCAGCTCCTACAATGAGCAGTTCTTC
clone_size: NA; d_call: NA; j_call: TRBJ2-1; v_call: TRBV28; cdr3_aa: CASTLVKLGPKYNEQFF; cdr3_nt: TGTGCCAGCACCCTTGTGAAACTAGGCCCTAAATACAATGAGCAGTTCTTC
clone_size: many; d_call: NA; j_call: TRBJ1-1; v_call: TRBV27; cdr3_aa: CASSLSITGTEAFF; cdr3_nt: TGTGCCAGCAGTTTATCGATAACAGGCACTGAAGCTTTCTTT
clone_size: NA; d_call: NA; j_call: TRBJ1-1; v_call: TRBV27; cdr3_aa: CASSLGAGTAEAFF; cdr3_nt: TGTGCCAGCAGTTTAGGGGCAGGAACGGCTGAAGCTTTCTTT
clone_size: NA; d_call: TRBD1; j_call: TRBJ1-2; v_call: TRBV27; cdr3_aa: CASSSSGTGYGYTF; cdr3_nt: TGTGCCAGCAGTTCTTCCGGGACAGGGTATGGCTACACCTTC
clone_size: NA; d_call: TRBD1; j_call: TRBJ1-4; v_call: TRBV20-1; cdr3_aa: CSAGTGAEKKLFF; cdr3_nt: TGCAGTGCAGGAACAGGGGCGGAGAAAAAACTGTTTTTT
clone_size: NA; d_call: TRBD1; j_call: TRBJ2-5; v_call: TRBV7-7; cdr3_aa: CASSDRGPSETQYF; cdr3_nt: TGTGCCAGCAGCGACAGGGGGCCATCAGAGACCCAGTACTTC
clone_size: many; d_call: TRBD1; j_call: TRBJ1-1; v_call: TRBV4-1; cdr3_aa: CASSQDNRGPLSTEAFF; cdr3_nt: TGCGCCAGCAGCCAAGATAACAGGGGGCCCCTAAGTACTGAAGCTTTCTTT
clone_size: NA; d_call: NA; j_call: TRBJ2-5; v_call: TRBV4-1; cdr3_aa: CASSRLAAANQETQYF; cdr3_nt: TGCGCCAGCAGCCGCCTGGCGGCAGCGAACCAAGAGACCCAGTACTTC
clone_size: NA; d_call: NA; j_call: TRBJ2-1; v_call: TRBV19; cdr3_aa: CASSIQGRTYNEQFF; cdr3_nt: TGTGCCAGTAGTATTCAAGGGAGGACCTACAATGAGCAGTTCTTC
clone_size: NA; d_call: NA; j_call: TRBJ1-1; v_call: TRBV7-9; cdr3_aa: CASSPAGGNTEAFF; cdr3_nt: TGTGCCAGCAGCCCAGCTGGGGGGAACACTGAAGCTTTCTTT
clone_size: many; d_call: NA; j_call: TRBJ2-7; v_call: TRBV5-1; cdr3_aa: CASSLWLEEDRRASPPYEQYF; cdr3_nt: TGCGCCAGCAGCTTGTGGCTTGAAGAAGATAGGCGGGCCAGCCCCCCCTACGAGCAGTACTTC
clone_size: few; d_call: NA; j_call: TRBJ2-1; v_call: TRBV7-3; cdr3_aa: CASSLGVGASYNEQFF; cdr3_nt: TGTGCCAGCAGCCTAGGGGTGGGGGCTTCCTACAATGAGCAGTTCTTC